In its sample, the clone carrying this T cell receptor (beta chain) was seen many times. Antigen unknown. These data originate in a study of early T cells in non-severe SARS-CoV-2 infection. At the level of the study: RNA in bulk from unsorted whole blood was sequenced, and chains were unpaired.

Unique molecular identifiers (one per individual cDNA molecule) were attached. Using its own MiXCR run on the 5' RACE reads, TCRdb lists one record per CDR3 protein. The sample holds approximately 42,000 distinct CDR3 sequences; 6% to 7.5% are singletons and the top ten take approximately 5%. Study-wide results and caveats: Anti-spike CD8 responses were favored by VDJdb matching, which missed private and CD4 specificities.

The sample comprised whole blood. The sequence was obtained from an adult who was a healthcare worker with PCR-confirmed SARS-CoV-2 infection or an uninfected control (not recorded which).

CDR3 DNA sequence: TGTGCCAGCACCGACACAGGGGGCACTGAAGCTTTCTTT. Residues: CASTDTGGTEAFF. V gene TRBV12-3 or TRBV12-4 combines with J gene TRBJ1-1; the match to TRBD1 covers 8 bases. The CDR3 runs to 13 residues. V was pared by 7 bases and J by 4 bases, with 5 bases of the junction left unmatched.